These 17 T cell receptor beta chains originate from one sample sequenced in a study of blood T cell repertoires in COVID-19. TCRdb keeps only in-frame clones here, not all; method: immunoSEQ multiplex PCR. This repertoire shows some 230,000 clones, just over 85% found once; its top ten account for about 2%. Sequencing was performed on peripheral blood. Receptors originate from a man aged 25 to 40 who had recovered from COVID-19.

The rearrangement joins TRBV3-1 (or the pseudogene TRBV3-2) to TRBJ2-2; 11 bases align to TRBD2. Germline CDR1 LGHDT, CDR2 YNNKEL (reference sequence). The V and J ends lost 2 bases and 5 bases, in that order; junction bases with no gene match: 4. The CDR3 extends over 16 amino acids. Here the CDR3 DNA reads TGTGCCAGCAGCCAAATGGGACTAGCGGTGACCGGGGAGCTGTTTTTT. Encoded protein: CASSQMGLAVTGELFF.

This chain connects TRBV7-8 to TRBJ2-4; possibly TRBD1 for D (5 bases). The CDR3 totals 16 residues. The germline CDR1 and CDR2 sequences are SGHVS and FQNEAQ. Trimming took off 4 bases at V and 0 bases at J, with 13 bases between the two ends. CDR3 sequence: CASSSMTELAKNIQYF. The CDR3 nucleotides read TGTGCCAGCAGCTCCATGACAGAGCTAGCCAAAAACATTCAGTACTTC.

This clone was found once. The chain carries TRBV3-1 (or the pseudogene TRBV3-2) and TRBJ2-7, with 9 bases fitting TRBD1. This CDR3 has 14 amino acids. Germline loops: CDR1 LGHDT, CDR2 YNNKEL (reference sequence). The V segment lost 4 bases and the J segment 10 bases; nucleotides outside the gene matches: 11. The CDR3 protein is CASSPGDRVGKQYF. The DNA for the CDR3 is TGTGCCAGCAGCCCCGGGGACAGGGTAGGAAAACAGTACTTC.

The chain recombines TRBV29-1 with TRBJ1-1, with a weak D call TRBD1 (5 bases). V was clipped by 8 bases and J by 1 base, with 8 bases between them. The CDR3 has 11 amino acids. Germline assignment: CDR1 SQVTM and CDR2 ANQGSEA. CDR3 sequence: CSPTENTEAFF. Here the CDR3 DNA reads TGCAGCCCGACAGAGAACACTGAAGCTTTCTTT. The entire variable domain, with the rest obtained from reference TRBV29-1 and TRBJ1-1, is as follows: SAVISQKPSRDICQRGTSLTIQCQVDSQVTMMFWYRQQPGQSLTLIATANQGSEATYESGFVIDKFPISRPNLTFSTLTVSNMSPEDSSIYLCSPTENTEAFFGQGTRLTVV.

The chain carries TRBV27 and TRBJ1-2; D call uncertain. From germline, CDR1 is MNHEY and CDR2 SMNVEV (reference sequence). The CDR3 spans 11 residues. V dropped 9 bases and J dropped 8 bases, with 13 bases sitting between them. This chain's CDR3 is CARHLGGGYTF. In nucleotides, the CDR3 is TGTGCCAGACACCTAGGAGGGGGCTACACCTTC.

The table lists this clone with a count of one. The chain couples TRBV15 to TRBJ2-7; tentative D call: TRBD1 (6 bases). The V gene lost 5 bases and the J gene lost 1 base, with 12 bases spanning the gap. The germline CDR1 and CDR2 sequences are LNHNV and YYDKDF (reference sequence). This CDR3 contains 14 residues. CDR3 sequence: CATSQQGFSYEQYF. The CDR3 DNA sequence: TGTGCCACCAGCCAACAGGGATTTTCCTACGAGCAGTACTTC. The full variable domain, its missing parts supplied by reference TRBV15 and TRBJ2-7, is DAMVIQNPRYQVTQFGKPVTLSCSQTLNHNVMYWYQQKSSQAPKLLFHYYDKDFNNEADTPDNFQSRRPNTSFCFLDIRSPGLGDTAMYLCATSQQGFSYEQYFGPGTRLTVT.

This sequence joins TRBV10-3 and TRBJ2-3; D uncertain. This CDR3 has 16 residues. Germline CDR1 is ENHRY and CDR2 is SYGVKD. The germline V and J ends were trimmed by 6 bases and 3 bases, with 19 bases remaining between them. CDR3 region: CAISFLDVASTDTQYF. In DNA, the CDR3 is TGTGCCATCAGCTTCTTAGACGTAGCCTCTACAGATACGCAGTATTTT.

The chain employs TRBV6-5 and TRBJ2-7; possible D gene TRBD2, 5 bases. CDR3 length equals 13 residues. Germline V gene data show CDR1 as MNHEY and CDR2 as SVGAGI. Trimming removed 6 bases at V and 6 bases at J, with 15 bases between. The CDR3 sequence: CASRQGGRAEQYF. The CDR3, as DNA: TGTGCCAGCAGACAAGGAGGACGGGCCGAGCAGTACTTC.

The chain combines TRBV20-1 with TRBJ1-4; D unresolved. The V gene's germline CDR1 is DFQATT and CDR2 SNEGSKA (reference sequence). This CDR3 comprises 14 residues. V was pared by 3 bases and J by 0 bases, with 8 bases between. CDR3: CSASPRSTNEKLFF. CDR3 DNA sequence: TGCAGTGCTAGTCCCAGGTCAACTAATGAAAAACTGTTTTTT.

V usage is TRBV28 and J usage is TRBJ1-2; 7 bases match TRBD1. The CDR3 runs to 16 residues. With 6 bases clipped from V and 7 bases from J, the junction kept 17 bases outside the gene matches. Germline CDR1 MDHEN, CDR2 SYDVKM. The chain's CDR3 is CASRTIGTAGFGGYTF. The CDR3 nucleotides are TGTGCCAGCAGGACGATCGGGACAGCCGGCTTTGGTGGCTACACCTTC.

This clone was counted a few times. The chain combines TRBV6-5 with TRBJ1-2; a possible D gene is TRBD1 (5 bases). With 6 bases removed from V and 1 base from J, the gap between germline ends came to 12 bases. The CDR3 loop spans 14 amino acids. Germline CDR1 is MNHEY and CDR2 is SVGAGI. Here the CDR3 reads CASRSTVLNYGYTF. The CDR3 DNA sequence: TGTGCCAGCAGGTCGACAGTTCTTAACTATGGCTACACCTTC.

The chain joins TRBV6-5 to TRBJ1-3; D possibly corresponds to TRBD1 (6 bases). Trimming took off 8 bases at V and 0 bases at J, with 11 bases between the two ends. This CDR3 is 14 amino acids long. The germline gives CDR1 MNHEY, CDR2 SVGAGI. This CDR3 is CASARDTSGNTIYF. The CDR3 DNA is TGTGCCAGCGCCAGGGACACCTCTGGAAACACCATATATTTT.

The CDR3 DNA sequence: TGTGCCAGCAGTTTAAGCGGGGACGTGGTGGAGACCCAGTACTTC. Amino acid sequence: CASSLSGDVVETQYF. The gene calls are TRBV27 and TRBJ2-5; 7 bases agree with TRBD2. The CDR3 has 15 residues. Per the germline V gene, CDR1 is MNHEY and CDR2 is SMNVEV (reference sequence). The trim removed 2 bases at V and 5 bases at J, leaving 8 bases unmatched.

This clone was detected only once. In nucleotides, the CDR3 is TGTGCCAGTTCCGACAGGGATGAAAAACTGTTTTTT. Amino acid sequence: CASSDRDEKLFF. The chain carries TRBV7-9 and TRBJ1-4; 7 bases agree with TRBD1. The germline V gene has CDR1 SEHNR and CDR2 FQNEAQ (reference sequence). The CDR3 runs 12 residues. J gave up 6 bases and V 9 bases, and 4 bases lay outside the gene matches.

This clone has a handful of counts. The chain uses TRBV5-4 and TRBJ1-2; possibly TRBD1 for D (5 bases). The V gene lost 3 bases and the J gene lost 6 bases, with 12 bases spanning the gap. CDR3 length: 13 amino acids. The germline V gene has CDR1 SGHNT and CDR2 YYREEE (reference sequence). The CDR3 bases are TGTGCCAGCAGCTCAATGGACATTAATGGCTACACCTTC. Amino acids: CASSSMDINGYTF. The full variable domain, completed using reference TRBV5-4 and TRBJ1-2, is ETGVTQSPTHLIKTRGQQVTLRCSSQSGHNTVSWYQQALGQGPQFIFQYYREEENGRGNFPPRFSGLQFPNYSSELNVNALELDDSALYLCASSSMDINGYTFGSGTRLTVV.

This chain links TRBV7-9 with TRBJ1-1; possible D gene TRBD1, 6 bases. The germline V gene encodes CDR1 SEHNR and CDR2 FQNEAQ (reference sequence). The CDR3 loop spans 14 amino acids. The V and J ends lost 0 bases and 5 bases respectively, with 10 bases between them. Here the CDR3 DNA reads TGTGCCAGCAGCTTAGCGCTAAGGGGGACTGAAGCTTTCTTT. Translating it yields CASSLALRGTEAFF.

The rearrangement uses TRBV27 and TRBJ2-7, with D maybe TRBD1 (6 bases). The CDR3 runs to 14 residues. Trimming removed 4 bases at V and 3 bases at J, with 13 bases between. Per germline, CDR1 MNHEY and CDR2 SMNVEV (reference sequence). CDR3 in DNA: TGTGCCAGCAGTTCTTGGACAGAAAACTACGAGCAGTACTTC. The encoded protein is CASSSWTENYEQYF.